The clone carrying this T cell receptor beta chain has ten or more counts. What it recognizes is unknown. Previously described methods and listed TCR primers produced bulk TCR libraries. MiXCR, run by TCRdb on the PCR reads, gives a single entry per CDR3 protein. The sample consists of 90,000 to 120,000 distinct CDR3 sequences, roughly a third of them appearing once. The data are from a study of molecular identifiers for immune sequencing clone quantification. The study, taken as a whole, reports: Clone sizes that are highly expanded could be underestimated when identical TCR molecules share a barcode.

This CDR3 has 13 amino acids. With 6 bases removed from V and 4 bases from J, the gap between germline ends came to 10 bases. Germline V gene sequence: CDR1 MDHEN, CDR2 SYDVKM. CD8+CD4-CCR7+CD45RA+ cells were sorted as naive CD8 T cells. Sequencing was performed on naive CD8+ T cells from blood, with Jurkat cell RNA spiked in. The subset denotes: FACS-sorted CD8+CD4-CCR7+CD45RA+ naive T cells. The rearrangement links TRBV28 to TRBJ1-5, with D possibly matching TRBD1 (5 bases). The sequence was collected from a human donor in good health. Some libraries in this study had Jurkat cell RNA spiked in. The CDR3: CASSTGRNQPQHF. Here the CDR3 DNA reads TGTGCCAGCAGCACGGGGCGTAATCAGCCCCAGCATTTT.